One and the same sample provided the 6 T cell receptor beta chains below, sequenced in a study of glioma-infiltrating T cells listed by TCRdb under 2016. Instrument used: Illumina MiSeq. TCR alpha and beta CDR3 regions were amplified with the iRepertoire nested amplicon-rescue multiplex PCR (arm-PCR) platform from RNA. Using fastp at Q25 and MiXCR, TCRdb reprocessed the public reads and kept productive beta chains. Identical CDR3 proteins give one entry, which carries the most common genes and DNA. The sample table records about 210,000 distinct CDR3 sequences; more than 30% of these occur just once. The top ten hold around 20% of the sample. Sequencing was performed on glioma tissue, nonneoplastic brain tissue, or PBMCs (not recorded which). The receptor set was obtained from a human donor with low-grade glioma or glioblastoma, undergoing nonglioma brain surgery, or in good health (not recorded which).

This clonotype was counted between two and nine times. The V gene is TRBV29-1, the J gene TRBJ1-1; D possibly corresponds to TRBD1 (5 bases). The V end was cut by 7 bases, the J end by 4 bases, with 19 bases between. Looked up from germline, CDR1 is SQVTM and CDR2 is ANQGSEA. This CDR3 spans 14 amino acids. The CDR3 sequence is CSADLRVRSTEAFF. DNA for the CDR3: TGCAGCGCCGACCTCAGGGTTAGAAGCACTGAAGCTTTCTTT.

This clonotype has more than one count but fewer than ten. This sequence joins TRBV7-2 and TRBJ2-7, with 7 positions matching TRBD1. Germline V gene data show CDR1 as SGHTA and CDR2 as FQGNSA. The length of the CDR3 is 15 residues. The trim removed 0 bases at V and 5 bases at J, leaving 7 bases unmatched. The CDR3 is CASSLAPQGFDEQYF. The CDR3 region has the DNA TGTGCCAGCAGCTTAGCCCCACAGGGGTTCGACGAGCAGTACTTC.

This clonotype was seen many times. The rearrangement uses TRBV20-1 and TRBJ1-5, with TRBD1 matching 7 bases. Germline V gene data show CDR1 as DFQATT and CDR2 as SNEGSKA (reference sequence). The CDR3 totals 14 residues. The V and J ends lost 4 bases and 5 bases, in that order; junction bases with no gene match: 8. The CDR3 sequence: CSATQGKLDQPQHF. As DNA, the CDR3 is TGCAGTGCTACACAGGGGAAATTGGATCAGCCCCAGCATTTT.

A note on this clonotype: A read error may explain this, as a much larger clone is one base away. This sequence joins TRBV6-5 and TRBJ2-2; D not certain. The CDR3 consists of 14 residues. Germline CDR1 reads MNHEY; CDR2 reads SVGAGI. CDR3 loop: CAIKLTEVTGQLFF. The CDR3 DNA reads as TGTGCCATCAAGCTGACCGAGGTCACCGGGCAGCTGTTTTTT.

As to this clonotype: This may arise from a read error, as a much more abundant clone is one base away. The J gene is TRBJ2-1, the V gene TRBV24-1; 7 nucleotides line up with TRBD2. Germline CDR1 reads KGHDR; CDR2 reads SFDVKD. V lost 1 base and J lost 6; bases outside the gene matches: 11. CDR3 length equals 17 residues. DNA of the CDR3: TGTGCCACCAGTGATTTCCATAGAGGGAGGGCGTCCAATGAGCAGTTCTTC. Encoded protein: CATSDFHRGRASNEQFF.

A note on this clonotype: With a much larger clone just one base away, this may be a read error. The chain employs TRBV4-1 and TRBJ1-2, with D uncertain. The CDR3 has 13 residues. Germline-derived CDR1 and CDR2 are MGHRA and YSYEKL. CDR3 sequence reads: CASSQADNYSYTF. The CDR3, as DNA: TGCGCCAGCAGCCAAGCGGATAACTATAGCTACACCTTC.